Below are 13 T cell receptor beta chains sequenced from a single sample in a study of breast tumors, draining lymph nodes, adjacent tissues. TCRdb re-called the multiplex PCR reads through MiXCR, storing one row per CDR3 protein. The table includes 120,000 or so distinct CDR3 sequences, about 20% detected once. Samples came from axillary lymph nodes draining the breast cancer. Material: axillary lymph node tissue. All receptors derive from a female donor with breast cancer. Some clones in this sample may be carry-over from other donors' samples.

This clonotype was picked up many times. The V gene is TRBV5-6, the J gene TRBJ2-3; TRBD2 is a possible D gene (6 bases). Trimming cost V 2 bases and J 2 bases, with 12 bases left between them. Germline CDR1 and CDR2: SGHDT and YYEEEE. CDR3 length: 15 residues. CDR3 loop: CASSFSGLYTDTQYF. In DNA form, the CDR3 reads TGTGCCAGCAGCTTTAGCGGCCTCTACACAGATACGCAGTATTTT.

This clonotype was found a few times. The V and J genes are TRBV20-1 and TRBJ1-5, with a possible D match to TRBD1 (5 bases). The CDR3 is 15 residues long. Trimming pared 0 bases from V and 0 bases from J, leaving 9 bases between. The germline CDR1 and CDR2 sequences are DFQATT and SNEGSKA (reference sequence). The CDR3 region has the DNA TGCAGTGCTAGAGACCCGGGGGATAGCAATCAGCCCCAGCATTTT. Translating gives CSARDPGDSNQPQHF.

This clonotype was observed at least ten times. The genes are TRBV20-1 and TRBJ2-3, with 15 positions matching TRBD2. The CDR3 contains 16 residues. Germline-derived CDR1 and CDR2 are DFQATT and SNEGSKA (reference sequence). Trimming at V came to 3 bases and at J to 0 bases, leaving 1 base not matched to a gene. This CDR3 reads CSASGLAGGSTDTQYF. The CDR3 DNA follows: TGCAGTGCTAGTGGACTAGCGGGGGGGAGCACAGATACGCAGTATTTT.

Of note for this clonotype: The CDR3 does not end in the conserved phenylalanine or tryptophan, so this is likely a read error. It is unclear where the CDR3 begins or ends on the DNA, so no DNA is shown, and the CDR3 is as TCRdb lists it. CDR3 residues: CSARPIGRNERSS. The chain combines TRBV20-1 with TRBJ2-1; the D call in the table, TRBD2, was not verified against the DNA. Germline CDR1 and CDR2: DFQATT and SNEGSKA (reference sequence). The CDR3 spans 13 residues, counting both ends.

This clonotype was recorded many times. V is TRBV7-9 and J is TRBJ2-7; tentatively, D is TRBD1 (6 bases). V lost 3 bases, J lost 5 bases, and 14 bases lay in between. Germline V lookup: CDR1 SEHNR, CDR2 FQNEAQ (reference sequence). The length of the CDR3 is 14 residues. CDR3 sequence: CASSFDRLSDEQYF. In DNA, the CDR3 is TGTGCCAGCAGCTTTGACAGGTTGTCAGACGAGCAGTACTTC.

This clonotype was counted at least ten times. This chain connects TRBV2 to TRBJ2-7; D unclear. Trimming cost V 8 bases and J 3 bases, with 5 bases left between them. Germline CDR1 and CDR2: SNHLY and FYNNEI. This CDR3 has 10 amino acids. CDR3 residues: CASANYEQYF. The DNA of the CDR3 is TGTGCCAGCGCGAACTACGAGCAGTACTTC.

This clonotype was observed a few times. This chain uses TRBV27 with TRBJ2-5, with 9 bases that match TRBD2. With 3 bases clipped from V and 7 bases from J, the junction kept 9 bases outside the gene matches. Germline V gene data show CDR1 as MNHEY and CDR2 as SMNVEV (reference sequence). The CDR3 runs to 15 residues. CDR3 sequence reads: CASSFGGGDFGTQYF. The CDR3 coding sequence is TGTGCCAGCAGTTTTGGCGGGGGGGACTTCGGGACCCAGTACTTC.

This chain links TRBV6-5 with TRBJ1-1; D perhaps matches TRBD1 (5 bases). The V gene's germline CDR1 is MNHEY and CDR2 SVGAGI. This CDR3 region has 14 residues. V shed 2 bases and J shed 2 bases, with 9 bases lying between them. The CDR3 DNA follows: TGTGCCAGCAGTTACGGGGGAATAAACACTGAAGCTTTCTTT. Encoded protein: CASSYGGINTEAFF.

Concerning this clonotype: With a much larger clone just one base away, this may be a read error. This chain connects TRBV6-5 to TRBJ1-4; TRBD1 aligns across 7 bases. Trimming cost V 7 bases and J 7 bases; bases outside gene matches: 9. From germline, CDR1 is MNHEY and CDR2 SVGAGI. The CDR3 has 14 residues. CDR3 bases: TGTGCCAGCAACAAGACAGGGAGAGGTGAAAAACTGTTTTTT. As protein: CASNKTGRGEKLFF.

This clonotype was found many times. The chain joins TRBV5-1 to TRBJ2-7; maybe TRBD1 (6 bases). Germline loops: CDR1 SGHRS, CDR2 YFSETQ. The CDR3 length is 13 residues. V was trimmed by 4 bases and J by 4 bases, leaving 12 bases between them. The CDR3 nucleotides read TGCGCCAGCAGCGAGACAGGACCGTACGAGCAGTACTTC. Its protein product is CASSETGPYEQYF. Complete variable domain (other parts from reference TRBV5-1 and TRBJ2-7): KAGVTQTPRYLIKTRGQQVTLSCSPISGHRSVSWYQQTPGQGLQFLFEYFSETQRNKGNFPGRFSGRQFSNSRSEMNVSTLELGDSALYLCASSETGPYEQYFGPGTRLTVT.

As to this clonotype: A read error may explain this, as a much larger clone is one base away. The CDR3 ends on some other residue instead of the conserved phenylalanine or tryptophan, so this is likely a read error. The chain employs TRBV7-9 and TRBJ2-2; 7 nucleotides match TRBD1. The CDR3 length is 13 residues. Unmatched junction bases numbered 0, after V lost 2 bases and J lost 6 bases. Germline CDR1 and CDR2: SEHNR and FQNEAQ (reference sequence). CDR3 residues: CASSLTGAGELFL. CDR3 DNA: TGTGCCAGCAGCTTAACAGGGGCCGGGGAGCTGTTTCTT.

In its sample, this clonotype was seen many times. This chain joins TRBV20-1 and TRBJ2-3; D gene unclear. Germline assignment: CDR1 DFQATT and CDR2 SNEGSKA (reference sequence). This CDR3 has 13 amino acids. V dropped 2 bases and J dropped 4 bases, with 10 bases sitting between them. CDR3 DNA: TGCAGTGCTAGAACAACGATCCCAGATACGCAGTATTTT. Translated: CSARTTIPDTQYF.

This clonotype was counted ten times or more. The chain couples TRBV20-1 to TRBJ2-5; the match to TRBD2 covers 9 bases. Germline loops: CDR1 DFQATT, CDR2 SNEGSKA (reference sequence). With 3 bases clipped from V and 2 bases from J, the junction kept 4 bases outside the gene matches. The CDR3 is 14 amino acids. CDR3 residues: CSARLLAGQETQYF. DNA of the CDR3: TGCAGTGCTAGGCTTCTAGCGGGACAAGAGACCCAGTACTTC.